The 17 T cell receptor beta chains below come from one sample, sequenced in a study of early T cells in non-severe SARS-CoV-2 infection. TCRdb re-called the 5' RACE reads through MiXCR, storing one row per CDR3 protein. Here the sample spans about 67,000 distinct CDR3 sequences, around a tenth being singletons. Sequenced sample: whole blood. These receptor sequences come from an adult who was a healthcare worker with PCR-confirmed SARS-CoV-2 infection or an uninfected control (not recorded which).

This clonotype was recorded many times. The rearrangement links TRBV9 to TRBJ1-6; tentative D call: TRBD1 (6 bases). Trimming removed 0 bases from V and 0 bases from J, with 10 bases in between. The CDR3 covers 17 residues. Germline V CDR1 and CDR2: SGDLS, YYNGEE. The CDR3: CASSVDRTVSYNSPLHF. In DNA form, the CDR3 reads TGTGCCAGCAGCGTAGATAGGACAGTCTCCTATAATTCACCCCTCCACTTT.

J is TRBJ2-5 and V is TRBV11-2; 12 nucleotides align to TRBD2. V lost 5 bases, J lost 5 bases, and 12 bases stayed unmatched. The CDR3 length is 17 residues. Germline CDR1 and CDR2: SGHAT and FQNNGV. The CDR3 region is CASSPGLAGLTRETQYF. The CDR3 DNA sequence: TGTGCCAGCAGCCCGGGACTAGCGGGCCTCACCCGGGAGACCCAGTACTTC.

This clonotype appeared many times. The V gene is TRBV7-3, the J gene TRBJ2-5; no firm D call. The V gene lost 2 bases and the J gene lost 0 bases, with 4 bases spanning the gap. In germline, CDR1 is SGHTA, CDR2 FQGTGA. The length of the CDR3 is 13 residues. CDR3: CASSLLYQETQYF. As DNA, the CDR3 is TGTGCCAGCAGCTTATTGTACCAAGAGACCCAGTACTTC.

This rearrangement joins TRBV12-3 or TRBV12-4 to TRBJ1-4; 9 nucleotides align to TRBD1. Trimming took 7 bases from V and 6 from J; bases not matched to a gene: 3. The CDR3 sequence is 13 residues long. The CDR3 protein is CASTWTGDEKLFF. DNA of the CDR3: TGTGCCAGCACATGGACAGGGGATGAAAAACTGTTTTTT.

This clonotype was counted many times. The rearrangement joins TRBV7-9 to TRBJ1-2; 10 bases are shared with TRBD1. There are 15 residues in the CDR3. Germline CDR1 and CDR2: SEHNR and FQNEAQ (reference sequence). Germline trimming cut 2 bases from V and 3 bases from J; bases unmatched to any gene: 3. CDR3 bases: TGTGCCAGCAGCTTAAAGGACAGGGGGTACTATGGCTACACCTTC. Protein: CASSLKDRGYYGYTF.

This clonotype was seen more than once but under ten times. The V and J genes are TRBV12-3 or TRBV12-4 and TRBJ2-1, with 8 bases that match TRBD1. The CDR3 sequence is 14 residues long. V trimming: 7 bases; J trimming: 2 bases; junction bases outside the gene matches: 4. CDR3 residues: CASTQGGPYNEQFF. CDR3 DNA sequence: TGTGCCAGCACACAGGGGGGCCCCTACAATGAGCAGTTCTTC.

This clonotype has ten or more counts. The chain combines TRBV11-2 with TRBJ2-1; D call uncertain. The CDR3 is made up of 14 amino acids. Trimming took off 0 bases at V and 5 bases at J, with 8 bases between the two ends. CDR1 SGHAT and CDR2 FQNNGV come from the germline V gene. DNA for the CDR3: TGTGCCAGCAGCTTAGAACTATCAAACAATGAGCAGTTCTTC. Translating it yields CASSLELSNNEQFF.

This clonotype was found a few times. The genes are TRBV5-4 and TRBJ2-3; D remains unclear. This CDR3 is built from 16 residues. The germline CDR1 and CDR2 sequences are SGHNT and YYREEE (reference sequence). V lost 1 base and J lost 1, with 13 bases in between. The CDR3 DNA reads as TGTGCCAGCAGCTTGTTGGGTCGACTTGGCACAGATACGCAGTATTTT. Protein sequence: CASSLLGRLGTDTQYF.

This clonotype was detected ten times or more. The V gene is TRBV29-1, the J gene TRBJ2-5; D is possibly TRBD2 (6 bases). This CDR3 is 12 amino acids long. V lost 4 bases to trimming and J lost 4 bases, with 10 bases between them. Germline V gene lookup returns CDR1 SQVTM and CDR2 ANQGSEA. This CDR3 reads CSVVPSAETQYF. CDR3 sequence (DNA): TGCAGCGTTGTACCTAGCGCAGAGACCCAGTACTTC. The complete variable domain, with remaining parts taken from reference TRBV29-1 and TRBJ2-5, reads SAVISQKPSRDICQRGTSLTIQCQVDSQVTMMFWYRQQPGQSLTLIATANQGSEATYESGFVIDKFPISRPNLTFSTLTVSNMSPEDSSIYLCSVVPSAETQYFGPGTRLLVL.

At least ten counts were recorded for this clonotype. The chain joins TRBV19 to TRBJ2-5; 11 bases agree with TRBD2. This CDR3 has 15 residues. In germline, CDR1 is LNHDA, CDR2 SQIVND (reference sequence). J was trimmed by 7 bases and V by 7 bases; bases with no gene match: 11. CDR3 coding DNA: TGTGCCAGTACCCCCGGGACTAGCGGAACAGGGACCCAGTACTTC. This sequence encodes CASTPGTSGTGTQYF.

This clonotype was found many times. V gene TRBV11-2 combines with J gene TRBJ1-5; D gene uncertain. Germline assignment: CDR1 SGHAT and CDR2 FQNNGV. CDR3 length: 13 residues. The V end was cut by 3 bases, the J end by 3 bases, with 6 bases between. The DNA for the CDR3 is TGTGCCAGCAGCTTGAGAAACAATCAGCCCCAGCATTTT. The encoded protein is CASSLRNNQPQHF.

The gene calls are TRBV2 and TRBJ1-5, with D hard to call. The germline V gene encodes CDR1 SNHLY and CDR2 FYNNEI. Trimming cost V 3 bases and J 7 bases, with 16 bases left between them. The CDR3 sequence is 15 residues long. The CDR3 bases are TGTGCCAGCAGTGACGGCGGGGAGCGGCACCAGCCCCAGCATTTT. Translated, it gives CASSDGGERHQPQHF.

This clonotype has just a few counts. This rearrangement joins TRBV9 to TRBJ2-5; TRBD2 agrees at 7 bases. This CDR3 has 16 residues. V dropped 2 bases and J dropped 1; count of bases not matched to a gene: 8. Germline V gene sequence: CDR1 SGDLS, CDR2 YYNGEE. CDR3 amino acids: CASSVSSAGFQETQYF. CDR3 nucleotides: TGTGCCAGCAGCGTGTCCTCAGCGGGGTTCCAAGAGACCCAGTACTTC.

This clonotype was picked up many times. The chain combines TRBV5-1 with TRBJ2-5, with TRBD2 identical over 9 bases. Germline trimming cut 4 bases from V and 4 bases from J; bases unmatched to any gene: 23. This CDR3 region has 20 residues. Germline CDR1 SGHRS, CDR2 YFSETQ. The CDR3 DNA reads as TGCGCCAGCAGCCGGCCCCCTCCTAGCGGGATCACCCTCCGGGTAGAGACCCAGTACTTC. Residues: CASSRPPPSGITLRVETQYF.

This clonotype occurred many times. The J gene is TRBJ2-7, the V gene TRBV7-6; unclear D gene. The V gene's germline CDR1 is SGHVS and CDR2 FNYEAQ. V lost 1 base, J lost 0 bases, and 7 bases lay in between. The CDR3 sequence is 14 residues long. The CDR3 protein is CASSLGPSSYEQYF. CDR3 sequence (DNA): TGTGCCAGCAGCTTAGGGCCCAGCTCCTACGAGCAGTACTTC.

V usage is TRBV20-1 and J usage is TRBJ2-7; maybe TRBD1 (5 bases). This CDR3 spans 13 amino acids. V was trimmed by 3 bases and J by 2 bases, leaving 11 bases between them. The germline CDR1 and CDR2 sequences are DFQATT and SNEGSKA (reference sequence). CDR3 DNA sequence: TGCAGTGCTAGTCCTGTACAGGCCTACGAGCAGTACTTC. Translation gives CSASPVQAYEQYF.

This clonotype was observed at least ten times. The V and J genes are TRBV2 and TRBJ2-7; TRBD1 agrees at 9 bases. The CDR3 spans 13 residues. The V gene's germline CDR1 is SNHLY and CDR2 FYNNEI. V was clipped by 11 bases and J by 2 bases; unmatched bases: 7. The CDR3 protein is CAGGQGLPYEQYF. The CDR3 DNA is TGTGCCGGCGGACAGGGGCTCCCCTACGAGCAGTACTTC.